A selection of T cell receptor beta chains follows, all from one sample in a study of shared T cell receptors in the human thymus. TCRdb's table, derived via immunoSEQ multiplex PCR, lists solely in-frame clones and lacks some. The sample shows roughly 700,000 clones, over 75% of them seen only once. The sample was also reused in another study, on human thymus T cells.

Sequenced material: thymocytes. The receptors were gathered from a boy younger than two with a congenital heart defect. Each CDR3 is given with its conserved first and last residue. Fields, in order: D gene, clone size, J gene, V gene, CDR3 protein, CDR3 DNA. D genes are given only for firm matches. The size field is filled for only some rows; it gives once, few, many or a size class.

TRBD1	.	TRBJ1-2	TRBV9	CASSDPPRGQHRGYTF	TGTGCCAGCAGCGACCCCCCGAGGGGACAGCATCGTGGCTACACCTTC
TRBD1	.	TRBJ2-7	TRBV28	CASGLDRAYEQYF	TGTGCCAGCGGGTTGGACAGGGCCTACGAGCAGTACTTC
.	.	TRBJ2-1	TRBV7-2	CASSDTSNEQFF	TGTGCCAGCAGCGACACTAGCAATGAGCAGTTCTTC
TRBD1	.	TRBJ1-2	TRBV18	CASSLPGQGAKDYGYTF	TGTGCCAGCTCACTCCCGGGACAGGGGGCGAAGGACTATGGCTACACCTTC
TRBD1	.	TRBJ2-5	TRBV5-1	CASTERGRGQRETQYF	TGCGCCAGCACCGAACGGGGCAGGGGGCAGAGAGAGACCCAGTACTTC
.	once	TRBJ1-3	TRBV13	CASSLVDGGSGNTIYF	TGTGCCAGCAGCTTAGTGGACGGGGGCTCTGGAAACACCATATATTTT
TRBD1	.	TRBJ1-4	TRBV11-2	CASSLGTDNEKLFF	TGTGCCAGCAGCCTCGGGACAGATAATGAAAAACTGTTTTTT
.	.	TRBJ1-1	TRBV14	CASSQEGSRFTGEAFF	TGTGCCAGCAGCCAAGAGGGCTCGCGGTTTACAGGGGAAGCTTTCTTT
.	.	TRBJ1-3	TRBV6-5	CASSYSSRFSGNTIYF	TGTGCCAGCAGTTACTCGTCCCGGTTCTCTGGAAACACCATATATTTT
TRBD2	.	TRBJ2-5	TRBV13	CASSLGSGRSQETQYF	TGTGCCAGCAGCTTAGGTAGCGGGAGATCACAAGAGACCCAGTACTTC
TRBD2	.	TRBJ2-7	TRBV4-1	CASSQDGTSGSVSYEQYF	TGCGCCAGCAGCCAAGATGGGACTAGCGGGAGTGTGTCCTACGAGCAGTACTTC
.	.	TRBJ1-2	TRBV10-3	CAISENVANYGYTF	TGTGCCATCAGTGAGAACGTAGCTAACTATGGCTACACCTTC
.	.	TRBJ2-3	TRBV7-9	CASSHRDFPRSTDTQYF	TGTGCCAGCAGCCATAGGGACTTCCCGAGGAGCACAGATACGCAGTATTTT
.	.	TRBJ1-3	TRBV7-3	CASSPGGRDTIYF	TGTGCCAGCAGCCCGGGCGGCAGGGACACCATATATTTT
.	.	TRBJ1-1	TRBV6-5	CASSYSDRKMNTEAFF	TGTGCCAGCAGTTACTCCGACAGGAAAATGAACACTGAAGCTTTCTTT
.	.	TRBJ2-3	TRBV4-2	CASSQGPGNTQYF	TGTGCCAGCAGCCAAGGTCCGGGGAATACGCAGTATTTT
.	.	TRBJ2-7	TRBV19	CASSPLQWDRGSYEQYF	TGTGCCAGTAGTCCCCTTCAGTGGGATCGGGGCTCCTACGAGCAGTACTTC
.	.	TRBJ1-1	TRBV27	CASSLIAPGSMNTEAFF	TGTGCCAGCAGTTTAATCGCTCCAGGCTCCATGAACACTGAAGCTTTCTTT
.	.	TRBJ2-7	TRBV28	CASTRRGTTYEQYF	TGTGCCAGCACCCGGAGAGGAACTACCTACGAGCAGTACTTC
.	.	TRBJ2-5	TRBV27	CASTLRAGQGETQYF	TGTGCCAGCACCTTGAGGGCAGGGCAGGGGGAGACCCAGTACTTC
.	.	TRBJ2-5	TRBV6-1	CASNRDPQETQYF	TGTGCCAGTAACAGGGACCCCCAAGAGACCCAGTACTTC
TRBD2	.	TRBJ2-7	TRBV30	CAWRDRLADSYEQYF	TGTGCCTGGAGAGACAGACTAGCGGACTCCTACGAGCAGTACTTC